Listed here are 17 T cell receptor beta chains from one sample, sequenced in a study of cytomegalovirus exposure and HLA in healthy donors. This PCR relied on a set of 60 Vbeta primers and 13 Jbeta primers. The method was immunoSEQ multiplex PCR; TCRdb's version includes in-frame clones alone and lacks a portion of them. The sample lists 150,000 to 200,000 clones; over 80% were seen once. The sample comprised PBMCs. These receptors came from a boy aged 2-9 years in good health and CMV-seronegative.

This clone was found once. The chain links TRBV21-1 to TRBJ2-3; the table names TRBD2, a call not compared with the DNA. TRBV21-1 is shown as a pseudogene. The CDR3 is made up of 13 amino acids. The CDR3 DNA reads as TGTGCCAGCGCCAAGCGGGACTCAGATACGCAGTATTTT. It encodes CASAKRDSDTQYF.

This clone has more than one count but fewer than ten. The V call is TRBV6-1, the J call TRBJ2-5, with D possibly being TRBD1 (6 bases). CDR3 length equals 15 residues. From germline, CDR1 is MNHNS and CDR2 SASEGT. V was trimmed by 11 bases and J by 5 bases, leaving 24 bases between them. CDR3 nucleotides: TGTGCCGGACAGAAGGGTCCCGCGATGGGGGAGACCCAGTACTTC. This encodes CAGQKGPAMGETQYF.

This clone has more than one count but fewer than ten. The rearrangement joins TRBV29-1 to TRBJ2-1, with 7 bases fitting TRBD2. This CDR3 is built from 14 residues. The germline V gene has CDR1 SQVTM and CDR2 ANQGSEA. J gave up 4 bases and V 0 bases, and 3 bases lay outside the gene matches. In nucleotides, the CDR3 is TGCAGCGTTGAAGATGGGGAGGGATACAATGAGCAGTTCTTC. It translates to CSVEDGEGYNEQFF.

The V gene is TRBV28, the J gene TRBJ2-5; D possibly corresponds to TRBD2 (5 bases). Germline V gene lookup returns CDR1 MDHEN and CDR2 SYDVKM. The CDR3 runs 13 residues. V was trimmed by 5 bases and J by 1 base, leaving 8 bases between them. The DNA of the CDR3 is TGTGCCAGCAGTAACGGGATCCAAGAGACCCAGTACTTC. It yields the protein CASSNGIQETQYF.

The chain employs TRBV23-1 and TRBJ1-2, with TRBD1 identical over 11 bases. TRBV23-1 is designated an ORF whose function remains uncertain. This CDR3 is built from 15 residues. V gave up 4 bases and J gave up 6 bases; unmatched junction bases: 7. The CDR3 bases are TGCGCCAGCAGTCCGGGGGGACAGGGGGGGAATGGCTACACCTTC. Protein product: CASSPGGQGGNGYTF.

The chain is built from TRBV27 and TRBJ2-7, with TRBD1 matching 8 bases. The CDR3 extends over 15 amino acids. The V and J ends lost 5 bases and 1 base, in that order; junction bases with no gene match: 7. Looked up from germline, CDR1 is MNHEY and CDR2 is SMNVEV (reference sequence). The CDR3 DNA reads TGTGCCAGCAGTCCAGGACAGGGAATATCCTACGAGCAGTACTTC. Encoded protein: CASSPGQGISYEQYF.

This sequence joins TRBV28 and TRBJ1-5, with TRBD1 identical over 8 bases. The trim removed 11 bases at V and 6 bases at J, leaving 9 bases unmatched. CDR1 MDHEN and CDR2 SYDVKM come from the germline V gene. CDR3 length equals 13 residues. CDR3 in amino acids: CAAGGAPSQPQHF. The CDR3 nucleotides are TGTGCCGCAGGGGGCGCACCTAGTCAGCCCCAGCATTTT.

V is TRBV4-3 and J is TRBJ2-6; D uncertain. The germline V gene encodes CDR1 LGHNA and CDR2 YSLEER. V lost 2 bases to trimming and J lost 1 base, with 12 bases between them. The CDR3 consists of 17 residues. CDR3 sequence reads: CASSQILSVSGANVLTF. CDR3 nucleotide sequence: TGCGCCAGCAGCCAAATCCTTTCGGTGTCTGGGGCCAACGTCCTGACTTTC.

The chain carries TRBV4-3 and TRBJ2-1; 16 positions match TRBD2. Per germline, CDR1 LGHNA and CDR2 YSLEER. Trimming cost V 0 bases and J 3 bases; bases outside gene matches: 8. CDR3 length equals 20 residues. The CDR3 nucleotides read TGCGCCAGCAGCCAAGACGGGGGACTAGCGGGGGGGCCAGGCTACAATGAGCAGTTCTTC. Translated: CASSQDGGLAGGPGYNEQFF.

The rearrangement joins TRBV9 to TRBJ2-5; no definite D call. V shed 4 bases and J shed 2 bases, with 15 bases lying between them. Germline CDR1 and CDR2: SGDLS and YYNGEE. CDR3 length: 15 residues. In nucleotides, the CDR3 is TGTGCCAGCAGCTCCTATGATCGAGCTCAAGAGACCCAGTACTTC. It translates to CASSSYDRAQETQYF.

This rearrangement joins TRBV6-5 to TRBJ1-1; 10 bases match TRBD1. The CDR3 covers 15 residues. Trimming removed 6 bases from V and 4 bases from J; junction bases left unmatched: 8. CDR1 is MNHEY, CDR2 SVGAGI, per germline. Here the CDR3 reads CASSPGQGLVTEAFF. The CDR3 bases are TGTGCCAGCAGCCCGGGACAGGGGTTGGTCACTGAAGCTTTCTTT.

The chain employs TRBV7-4 and TRBJ2-3; D is possibly TRBD1 (6 bases). Looked up from germline, CDR1 is SGHVT and CDR2 is SQSDAQ. The CDR3 totals 17 residues. V lost 1 base, J lost 2 bases, and 16 bases lay in between. The CDR3 DNA is TGTGCCAGCAGCTTAGGACAGGTTAGTCCTCCCACAGATACGCAGTATTTT. This sequence encodes CASSLGQVSPPTDTQYF.

This clone was picked up one time. The chain joins TRBV18 to TRBJ1-2; D gene unclear. Looked up from germline, CDR1 is KGHSH and CDR2 is LQKENI. V lost 3 bases to trimming and J lost 3 bases, with 8 bases between them. The CDR3 totals 13 residues. The CDR3: CASSPDGDYGYTF. The CDR3 nucleotides are TGTGCCAGCTCACCGGACGGGGACTATGGCTACACCTTC. The full variable domain, rest sourced from reference TRBV18 and TRBJ1-2, is NAGVMQNPRHLVRRRGQEARLRCSPMKGHSHVYWYRQLPEEGLKFMVYLQKENIIDESGMPKERFSAEFPKEGPSILRIQQVVRGDSAAYFCASSPDGDYGYTFGSGTRLTVV.

This sequence joins TRBV5-5 and TRBJ1-5; 7 nucleotides match TRBD1. The germline CDR1 and CDR2 sequences are SGHKS and YYEKEE (reference sequence). The CDR3 is 16 amino acids. Germline trimming cut 2 bases from V and 4 bases from J; bases unmatched to any gene: 9. In DNA, the CDR3 is TGTGCCAGCAGCTTAGATACCGGGACAGTTAATCAGCCCCAGCATTTT. It yields the protein CASSLDTGTVNQPQHF. Filled out from reference TRBV5-5 and TRBJ1-5, the complete variable domain reads DAGVTQSPTHLIKTRGQQVTLRCSPISGHKSVSWYQQVLGQGPQFIFQYYEKEERGRGNFPDRFSARQFPNYSSELNVNALLLGDSALYLCASSLDTGTVNQPQHFGDGTRLSIL.

The chain links TRBV2 to TRBJ1-2; 7 bases are a match to TRBD1. Germline loops: CDR1 SNHLY, CDR2 FYNNEI. The V and J ends lost 4 bases and 2 bases, in that order; junction bases with no gene match: 16. This CDR3 has 18 amino acids. CDR3 nucleotide sequence: TGTGCCAGCAGTGCCGAGTGGGGGTGGGGACAGAGGAACTATGGCTACACCTTC. Translating gives CASSAEWGWGQRNYGYTF.

The chain carries TRBV10-3 and TRBJ2-3, with TRBD2 matching 12 bases. Germline V gives CDR1 ENHRY, CDR2 SYGVKD. This CDR3 is 19 amino acids long. The trim removed 2 bases at V and 2 bases at J, leaving 11 bases unmatched. This CDR3 is CAISERTSGTPGDTDTQYF. As DNA, the CDR3 is TGTGCCATCAGTGAGAGGACTAGCGGGACCCCAGGGGACACAGATACGCAGTATTTT.

Only a few counts were recorded for this clone. V and J are TRBV9 and TRBJ2-7; maybe TRBD2 (6 bases). The germline gives CDR1 SGDLS, CDR2 YYNGEE. The CDR3 covers 15 residues. Trimming removed 0 bases from V and 3 bases from J, with 13 bases in between. CDR3 region: CASSVAGGMGYEQYF. The CDR3 DNA reads TGTGCCAGCAGCGTAGCCGGGGGTATGGGCTACGAGCAGTACTTC.